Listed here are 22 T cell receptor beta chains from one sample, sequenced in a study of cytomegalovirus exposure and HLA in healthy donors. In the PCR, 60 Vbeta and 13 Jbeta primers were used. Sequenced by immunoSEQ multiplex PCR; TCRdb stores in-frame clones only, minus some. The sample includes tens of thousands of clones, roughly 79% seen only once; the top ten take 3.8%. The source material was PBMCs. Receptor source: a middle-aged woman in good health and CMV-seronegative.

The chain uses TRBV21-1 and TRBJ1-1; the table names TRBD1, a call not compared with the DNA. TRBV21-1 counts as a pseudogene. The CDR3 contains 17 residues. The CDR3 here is CASSNKDRATMNTEAFF. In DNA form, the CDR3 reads TGTGCCAGCAGCAACAAGGACAGGGCGACGATGAACACTGAAGCTTTCTTT.

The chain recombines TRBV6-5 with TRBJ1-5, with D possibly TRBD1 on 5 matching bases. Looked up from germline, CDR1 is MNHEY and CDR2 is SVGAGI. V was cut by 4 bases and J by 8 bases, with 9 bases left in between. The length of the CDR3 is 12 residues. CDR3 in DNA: TGTGCCAGCAGTTCATGGGGCGAGCCCCAGCATTTT. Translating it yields CASSSWGEPQHF.

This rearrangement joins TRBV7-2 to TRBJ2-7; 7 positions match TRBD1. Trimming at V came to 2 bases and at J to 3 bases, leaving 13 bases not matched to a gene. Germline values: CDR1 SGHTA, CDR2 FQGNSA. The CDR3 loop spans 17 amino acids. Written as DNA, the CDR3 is TGTGCCAGCAGCTTACCGATCGCCGGACAGGCGCACTACGAGCAGTACTTC. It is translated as CASSLPIAGQAHYEQYF.

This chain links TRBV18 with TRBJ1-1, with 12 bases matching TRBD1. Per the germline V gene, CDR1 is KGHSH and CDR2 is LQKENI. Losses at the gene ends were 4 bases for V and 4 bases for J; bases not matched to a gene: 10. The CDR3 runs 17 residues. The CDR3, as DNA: TGTGCCAGCTCACAAGGGACAGGGGGCGATCATGGCACTGAAGCTTTCTTT. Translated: CASSQGTGGDHGTEAFF.

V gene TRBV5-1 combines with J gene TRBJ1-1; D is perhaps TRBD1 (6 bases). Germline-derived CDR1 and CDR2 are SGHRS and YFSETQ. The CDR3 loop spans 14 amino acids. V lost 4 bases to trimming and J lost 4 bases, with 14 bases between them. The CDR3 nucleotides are TGCGCCAGCAGCGGGGACGTACAGGGCACTGAAGCTTTCTTT. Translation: CASSGDVQGTEAFF.

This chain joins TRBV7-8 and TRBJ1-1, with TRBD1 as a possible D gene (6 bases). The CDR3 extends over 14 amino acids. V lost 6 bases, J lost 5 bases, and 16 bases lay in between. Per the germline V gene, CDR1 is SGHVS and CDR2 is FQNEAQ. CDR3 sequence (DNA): TGTGCCAGCAGTCAGCGGGGGCAGTGGACTGAAGCTTTCTTT. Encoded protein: CASSQRGQWTEAFF.

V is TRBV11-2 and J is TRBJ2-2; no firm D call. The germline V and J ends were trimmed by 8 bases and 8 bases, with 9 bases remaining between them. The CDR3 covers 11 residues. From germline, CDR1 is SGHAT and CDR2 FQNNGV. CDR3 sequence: CASPLRGELFF. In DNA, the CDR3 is TGTGCCAGCCCCCTTCGGGGGGAGCTGTTTTTT. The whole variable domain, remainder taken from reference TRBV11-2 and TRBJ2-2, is EAGVAQSPRYKIIEKRQSVAFWCNPISGHATLYWYQQILGQGPKLLIQFQNNGVVDDSQLPKDRFSAERLKGVDSTLKIQPAKLEDSAVYLCASPLRGELFFGEGSRLTVL.

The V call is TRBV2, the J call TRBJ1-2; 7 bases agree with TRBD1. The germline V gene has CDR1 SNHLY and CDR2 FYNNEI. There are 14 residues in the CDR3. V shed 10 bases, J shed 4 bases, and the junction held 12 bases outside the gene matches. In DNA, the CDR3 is TGTGCCACGGCCCTTCTGACAGGGTCCTATGGCTACACCTTC. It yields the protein CATALLTGSYGYTF.

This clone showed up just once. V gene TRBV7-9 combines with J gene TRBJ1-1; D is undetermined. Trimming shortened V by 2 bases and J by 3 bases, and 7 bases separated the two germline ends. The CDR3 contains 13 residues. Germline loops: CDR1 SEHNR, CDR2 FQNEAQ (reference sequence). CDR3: CASSLIGDTEAFF. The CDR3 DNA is TGTGCCAGCAGCTTAATAGGAGACACTGAAGCTTTCTTT.

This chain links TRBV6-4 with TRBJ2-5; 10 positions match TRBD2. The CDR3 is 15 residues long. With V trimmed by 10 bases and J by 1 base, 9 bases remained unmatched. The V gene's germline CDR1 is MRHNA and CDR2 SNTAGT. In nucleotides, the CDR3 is TGTGCCACCAAACTAGCGGGGAATACCCAAGAGACCCAGTACTTC. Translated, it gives CATKLAGNTQETQYF.

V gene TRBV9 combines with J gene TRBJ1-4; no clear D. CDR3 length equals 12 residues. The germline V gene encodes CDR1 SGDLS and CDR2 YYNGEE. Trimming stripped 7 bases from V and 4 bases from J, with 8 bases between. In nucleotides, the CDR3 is TGTGCCAGCGGTCGGGATAATGAAAAACTGTTTTTT. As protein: CASGRDNEKLFF. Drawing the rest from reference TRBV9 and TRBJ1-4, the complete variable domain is DSGVTQTPKHLITATGQRVTLRCSPRSGDLSVYWYQQSLDQGLQFLIQYYNGEERAKGNILERFSAQQFPDLHSELNLSSLELGDSALYFCASGRDNEKLFFGSGTQLSVL.

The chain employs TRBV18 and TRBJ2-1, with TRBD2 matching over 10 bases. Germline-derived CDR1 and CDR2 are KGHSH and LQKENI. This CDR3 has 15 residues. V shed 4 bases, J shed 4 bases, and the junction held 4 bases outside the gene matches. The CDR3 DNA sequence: TGTGCCAGCTCACAGACTAGCGGGTCGTACAATGAGCAGTTCTTC. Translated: CASSQTSGSYNEQFF.

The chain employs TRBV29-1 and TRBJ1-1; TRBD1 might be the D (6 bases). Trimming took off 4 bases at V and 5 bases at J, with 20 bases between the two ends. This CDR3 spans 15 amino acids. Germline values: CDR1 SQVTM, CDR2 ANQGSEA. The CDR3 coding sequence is TGCAGCGTTGTAGTCTTTGGCCAGGGGAGAACTGAAGCTTTCTTT. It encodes CSVVVFGQGRTEAFF.

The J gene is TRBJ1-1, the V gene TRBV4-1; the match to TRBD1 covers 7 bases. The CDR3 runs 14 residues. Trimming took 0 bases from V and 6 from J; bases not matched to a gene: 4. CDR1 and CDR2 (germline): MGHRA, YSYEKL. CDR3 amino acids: CASSQDSRGPEAFF. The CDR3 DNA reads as TGCGCCAGCAGCCAAGATTCGAGGGGGCCTGAAGCTTTCTTT.

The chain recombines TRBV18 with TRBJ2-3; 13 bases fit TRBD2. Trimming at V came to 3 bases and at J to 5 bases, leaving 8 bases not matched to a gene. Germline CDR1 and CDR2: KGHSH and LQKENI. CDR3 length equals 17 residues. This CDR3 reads CASSPGTSGASGDTQYF. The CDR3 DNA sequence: TGTGCCAGCTCACCCGGGACTAGCGGGGCTTCAGGAGATACGCAGTATTTT.

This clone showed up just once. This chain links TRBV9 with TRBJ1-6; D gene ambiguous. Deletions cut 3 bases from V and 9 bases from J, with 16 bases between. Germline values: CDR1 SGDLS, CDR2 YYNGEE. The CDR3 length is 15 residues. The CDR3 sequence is CASSATTGLTSPLHF. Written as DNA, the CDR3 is TGTGCCAGCAGCGCCACTACGGGTCTGACTTCACCCCTCCACTTT. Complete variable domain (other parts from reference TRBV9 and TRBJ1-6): DSGVTQTPKHLITATGQRVTLRCSPRSGDLSVYWYQQSLDQGLQFLIQYYNGEERAKGNILERFSAQQFPDLHSELNLSSLELGDSALYFCASSATTGLTSPLHFGNGTRLTVT.

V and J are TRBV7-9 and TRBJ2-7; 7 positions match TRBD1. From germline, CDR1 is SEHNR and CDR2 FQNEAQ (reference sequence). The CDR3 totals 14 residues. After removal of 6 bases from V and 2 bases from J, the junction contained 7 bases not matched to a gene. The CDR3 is CASRRTGAPYEQYF. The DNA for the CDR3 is TGTGCCAGCAGACGAACAGGGGCCCCCTACGAGCAGTACTTC. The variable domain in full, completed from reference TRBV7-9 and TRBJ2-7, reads DTGVSQNPRHKITKRGQNVTFRCDPISEHNRLYWYRQTLGQGPEFLTYFQNEAQLEKSRLLSDRFSAERPKGSFSTLEIQRTEQGDSAMYLCASRRTGAPYEQYFGPGTRLTVT.

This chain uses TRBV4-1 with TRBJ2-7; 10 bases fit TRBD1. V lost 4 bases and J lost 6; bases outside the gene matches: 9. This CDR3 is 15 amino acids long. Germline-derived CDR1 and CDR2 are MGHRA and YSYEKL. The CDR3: CASSRTGTGAFEQYF. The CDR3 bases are TGCGCCAGCAGCCGTACCGGGACAGGGGCATTCGAGCAGTACTTC.

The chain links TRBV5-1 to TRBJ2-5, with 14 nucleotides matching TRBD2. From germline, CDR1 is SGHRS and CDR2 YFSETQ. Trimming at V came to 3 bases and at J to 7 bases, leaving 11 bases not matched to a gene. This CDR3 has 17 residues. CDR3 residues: CASSSLLTSGGAGTQYF. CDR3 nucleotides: TGCGCCAGCAGCTCGCTACTGACTAGCGGGGGGGCCGGGACCCAGTACTTC. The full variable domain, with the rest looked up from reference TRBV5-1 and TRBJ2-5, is KAGVTQTPRYLIKTRGQQVTLSCSPISGHRSVSWYQQTPGQGLQFLFEYFSETQRNKGNFPGRFSGRQFSNSRSEMNVSTLELGDSALYLCASSSLLTSGGAGTQYFGPGTRLLVL.

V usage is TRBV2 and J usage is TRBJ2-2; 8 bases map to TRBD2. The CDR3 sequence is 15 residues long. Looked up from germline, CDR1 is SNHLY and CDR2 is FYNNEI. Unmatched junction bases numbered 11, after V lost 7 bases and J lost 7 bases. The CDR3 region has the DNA TGTGCCAGCAAGGGGTCGGGGGGGCCCGGCGGGGAGCTGTTTTTT. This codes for CASKGSGGPGGELFF.

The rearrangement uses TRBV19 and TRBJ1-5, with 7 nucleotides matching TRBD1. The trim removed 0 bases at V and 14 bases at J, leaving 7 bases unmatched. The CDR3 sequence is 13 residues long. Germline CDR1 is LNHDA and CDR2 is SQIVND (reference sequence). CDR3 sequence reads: CASSIELDRSEHF. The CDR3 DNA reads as TGTGCCAGTAGTATAGAGCTGGACAGGTCGGAGCATTTT.

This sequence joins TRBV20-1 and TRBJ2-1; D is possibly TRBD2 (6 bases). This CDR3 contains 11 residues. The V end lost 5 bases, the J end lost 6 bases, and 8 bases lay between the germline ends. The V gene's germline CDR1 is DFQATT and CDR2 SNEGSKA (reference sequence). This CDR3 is CSAWDSNEQFF. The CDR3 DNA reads TGCAGTGCTTGGGACTCCAATGAGCAGTTCTTC.